This T cell receptor (beta chain) originates from a study of blood T cells in healthy people across ages. Study-wide findings and caveats: PBMC samples, being unsorted, prevented any conclusive comparison of naive and antigen-experienced cells.

This clonotype was picked up one time. Its antigen is still unknown. This sequence may be a read error, since a much larger clone differs from it by one base. Each donor was a healthy Caucasian individual from Russia, aged roughly 6 to 95. In each sample, at least 6.5 million PBMCs were isolated. A second PCR, run for about 6 to 11 cycles, used a sample-barcoded 5' primer plus a J-beta primer mix. A tag from a template-switch adaptor with 12 random nucleotides marked each cDNA molecule. TCRdb called the 5' RACE reads again in MiXCR, with one record for every CDR3 protein. This table holds around 1.7 million distinct CDR3 sequences, 28% found once. Germline-derived CDR1 and CDR2 are DFQATT and SNEGSKA (reference sequence). The CDR3 runs 14 residues.

Sequenced input: blood. J is TRBJ2-4 and V is TRBV20-1, with a tentative D call TRBD2 (6 bases). The DNA end is a closer match to TRBJ2-7, so the J assignment may be wrong. The sequence was obtained from a woman in her thirties in good health. The DNA of the CDR3 is TGCAGTGTTAGTTCCCACGGAGGGAGCAACGAGCAGTACTTC. It yields the protein CSVSSHGGSNEQYF.